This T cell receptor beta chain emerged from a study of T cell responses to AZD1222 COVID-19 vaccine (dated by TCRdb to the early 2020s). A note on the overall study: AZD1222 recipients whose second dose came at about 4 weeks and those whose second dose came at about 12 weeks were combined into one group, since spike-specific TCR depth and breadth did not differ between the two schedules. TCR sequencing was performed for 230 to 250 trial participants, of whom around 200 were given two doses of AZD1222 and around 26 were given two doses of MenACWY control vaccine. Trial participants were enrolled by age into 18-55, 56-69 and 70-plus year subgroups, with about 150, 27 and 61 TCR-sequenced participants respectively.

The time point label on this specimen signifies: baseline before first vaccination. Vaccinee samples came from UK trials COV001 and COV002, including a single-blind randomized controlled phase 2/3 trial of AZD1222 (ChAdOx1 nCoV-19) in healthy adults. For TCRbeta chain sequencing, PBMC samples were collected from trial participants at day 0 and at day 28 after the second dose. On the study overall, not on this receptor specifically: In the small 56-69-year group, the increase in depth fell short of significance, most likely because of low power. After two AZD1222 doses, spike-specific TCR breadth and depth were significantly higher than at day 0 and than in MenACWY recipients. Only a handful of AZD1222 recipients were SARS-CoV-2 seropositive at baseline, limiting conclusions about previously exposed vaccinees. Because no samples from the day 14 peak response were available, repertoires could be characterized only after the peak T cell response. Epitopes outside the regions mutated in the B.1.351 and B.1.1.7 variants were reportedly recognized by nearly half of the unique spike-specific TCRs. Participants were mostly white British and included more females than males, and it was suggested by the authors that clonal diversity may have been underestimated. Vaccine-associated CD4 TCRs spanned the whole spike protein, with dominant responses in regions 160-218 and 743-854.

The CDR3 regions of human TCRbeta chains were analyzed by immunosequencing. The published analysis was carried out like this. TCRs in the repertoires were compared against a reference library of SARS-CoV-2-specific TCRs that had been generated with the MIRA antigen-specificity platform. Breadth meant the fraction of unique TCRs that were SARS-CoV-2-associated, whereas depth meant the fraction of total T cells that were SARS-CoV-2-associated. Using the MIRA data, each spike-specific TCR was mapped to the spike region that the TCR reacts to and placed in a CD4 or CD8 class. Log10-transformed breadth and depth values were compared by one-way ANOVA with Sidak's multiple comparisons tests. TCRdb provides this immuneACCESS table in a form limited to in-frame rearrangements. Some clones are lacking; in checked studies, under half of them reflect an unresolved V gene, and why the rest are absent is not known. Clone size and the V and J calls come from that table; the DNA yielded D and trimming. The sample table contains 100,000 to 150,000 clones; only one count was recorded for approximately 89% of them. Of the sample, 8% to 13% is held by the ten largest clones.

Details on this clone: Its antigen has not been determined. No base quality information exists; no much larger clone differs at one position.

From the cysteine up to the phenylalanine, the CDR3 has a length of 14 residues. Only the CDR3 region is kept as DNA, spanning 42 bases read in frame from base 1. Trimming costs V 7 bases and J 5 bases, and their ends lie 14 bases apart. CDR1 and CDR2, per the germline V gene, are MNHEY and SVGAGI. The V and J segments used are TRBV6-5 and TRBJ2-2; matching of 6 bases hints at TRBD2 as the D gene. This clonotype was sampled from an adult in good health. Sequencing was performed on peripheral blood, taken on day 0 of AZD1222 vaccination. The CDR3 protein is CASKEGTLTGELFF. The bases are TGTGCCAGCAAGGAGGGAACCTTGACCGGGGAGCTGTTTTTT.